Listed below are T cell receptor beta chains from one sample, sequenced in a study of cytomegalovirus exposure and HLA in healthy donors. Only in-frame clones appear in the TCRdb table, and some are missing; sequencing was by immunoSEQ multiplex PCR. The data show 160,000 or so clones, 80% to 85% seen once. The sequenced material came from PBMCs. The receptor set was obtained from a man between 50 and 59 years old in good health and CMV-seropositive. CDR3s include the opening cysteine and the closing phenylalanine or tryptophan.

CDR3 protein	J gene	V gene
CAWSVLSNQPQHF	TRBJ1-5	TRBV30
CASSSVVGSGFYNEQFF	TRBJ2-1	TRBV5-1
CASSEGGGNEQYF	.	TRBV2
CAWSSVNTEAFF	TRBJ1-1	TRBV30
CASRRTGFLETQYF	TRBJ2-5	TRBV11-2
CASRAGRATEAFF	TRBJ1-1	TRBV5-6
CAWSVIGTEIYEQYF	TRBJ2-7	TRBV30
CASSPLPARRSNTGELFF	TRBJ2-2	TRBV27
CASGSGTVDTEAFF	TRBJ1-1	TRBV27
CASSLVQEGTDTQYF	TRBJ2-3	TRBV28
CASSLTPSGVGANVLTF	TRBJ2-6	TRBV5-1
CASRPDRGANEKLFF	TRBJ1-4	TRBV7-9
CASSLESTYEQYF	TRBJ2-7	TRBV7-9
CASSLTREKDNEQFF	TRBJ2-1	TRBV5-1